This T cell receptor beta chain was sequenced during a study of T cell responses to AZD1222 COVID-19 vaccine. Whole-study findings and limits: Scientists sampled the repertoires only once the peak T cell response had passed. There were mostly white British donors and more females than males, and clonal diversity was possibly underestimated. Spike regions recognized by vaccine-associated CD4 TCRs spanned the protein, led by 160-218 and 743-854. Baseline serology detected seropositivity in only 6 or 7 AZD1222 recipients.

Repertoires were generated with immunoSEQ multiplex PCR, while TCRdb's copy carries only in-frame clones and drops some. Among about 140,000 clones, about 93% were seen once, and the ten largest hold 4% to 5.5%. The V gene's germline CDR1 is SGHRS and CDR2 YFSETQ. The CDR3 length is 15 residues. V gave up 3 bases and J gave up 5 bases, with 18 bases separating them. On this clone itself: Antigen unknown.

The material was peripheral blood, obtained on day 0 of AZD1222 vaccination. The source of this sequence is an adult in good health. This chain connects TRBV5-1 to TRBJ2-7; D is perhaps TRBD2 (7 bases). Written as DNA, the CDR3 is TGCGCCAGCAGCTCCGCTCCAGGGGACTATCACGAGCAGTACTTC. Encoded protein: CASSSAPGDYHEQYF.